The TCR beta chain described here comes from a study of cytomegalovirus exposure and HLA in healthy donors. Findings and caveats of the study: Later analysis indicated greater clonal expansion among HLA-associated TCR beta chains than among equally common other chains. Across donors, most TCRs were seen rarely, yet some public ones were widespread.

About this clone itself: No antigen is known for it.

The study ran its PCR with 60 Vbeta and 13 Jbeta primers. Sequencing used immunoSEQ multiplex PCR; TCRdb keeps in-frame clones, though not all of them. Of 80,000 or so clones listed, around 70% are singletons. The TCR was taken from a woman in her thirties or forties in good health and CMV-seropositive. The sample taken for sequencing was PBMCs.

Written as DNA, the CDR3 is TGTGCCAGTAGTATACGGAGGGGGGGGGCAGATACGCAGTATTTT. Translation: CASSIRRGGADTQYF. The chain links TRBV19 to TRBJ2-3; weak D call: TRBD2 (7 bases). The V and J ends lost 2 bases and 4 bases respectively, with 13 bases between them. This CDR3 is built from 15 residues. Germline V lookup: CDR1 LNHDA, CDR2 SQIVND (reference sequence).